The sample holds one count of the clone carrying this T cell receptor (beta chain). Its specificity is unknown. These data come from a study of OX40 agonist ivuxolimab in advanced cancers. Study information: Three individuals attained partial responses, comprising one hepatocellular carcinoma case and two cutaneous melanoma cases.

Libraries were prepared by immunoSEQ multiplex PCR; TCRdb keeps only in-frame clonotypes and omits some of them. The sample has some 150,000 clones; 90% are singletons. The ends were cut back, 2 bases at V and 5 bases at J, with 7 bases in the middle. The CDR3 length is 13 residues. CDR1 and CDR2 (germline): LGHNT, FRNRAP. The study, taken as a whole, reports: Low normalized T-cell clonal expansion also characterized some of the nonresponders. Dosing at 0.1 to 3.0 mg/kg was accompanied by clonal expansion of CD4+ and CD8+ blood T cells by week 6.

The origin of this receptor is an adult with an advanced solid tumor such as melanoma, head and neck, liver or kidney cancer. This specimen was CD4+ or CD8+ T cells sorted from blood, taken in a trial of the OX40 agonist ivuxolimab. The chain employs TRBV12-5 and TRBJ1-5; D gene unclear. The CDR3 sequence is CASGLTGDQPQHF. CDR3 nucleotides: TGTGCTAGTGGTTTGACGGGAGATCAGCCCCAGCATTTT.